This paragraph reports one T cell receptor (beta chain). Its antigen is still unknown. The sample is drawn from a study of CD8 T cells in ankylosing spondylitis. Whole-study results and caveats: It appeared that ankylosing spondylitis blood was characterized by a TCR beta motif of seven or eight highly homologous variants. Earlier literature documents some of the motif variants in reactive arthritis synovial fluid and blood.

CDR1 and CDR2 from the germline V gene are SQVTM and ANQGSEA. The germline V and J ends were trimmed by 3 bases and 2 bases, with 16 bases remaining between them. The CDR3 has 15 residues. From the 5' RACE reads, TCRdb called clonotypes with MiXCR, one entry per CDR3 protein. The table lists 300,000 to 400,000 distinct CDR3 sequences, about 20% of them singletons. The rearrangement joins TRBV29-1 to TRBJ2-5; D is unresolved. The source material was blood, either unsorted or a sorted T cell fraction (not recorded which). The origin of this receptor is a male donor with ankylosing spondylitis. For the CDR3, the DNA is TGCAGCGTTGAGAGTTTACCCGGTGGGCAAGAGACCCAGTACTTC. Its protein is CSVESLPGGQETQYF. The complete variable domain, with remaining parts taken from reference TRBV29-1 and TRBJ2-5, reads SAVISQKPSRDICQRGTSLTIQCQVDSQVTMMFWYRQQPGQSLTLIATANQGSEATYESGFVIDKFPISRPNLTFSTLTVSNMSPEDSSIYLCSVESLPGGQETQYFGPGTRLLVL.